This TCR beta chain was identified during a study of shared clonotypes between healthy human individuals. Findings and limits, study-wide: Sharing across four donors was highest in naive CD4 (roughly 5%) and lowest in memory CD8 (around 0.4%). Sampling covered nothing but blood. Tissue TCR repertoires likely differ from those found in blood.

Assay: immunoSEQ multiplex PCR; the TCRdb copy retains only in-frame clones and omits some. This table holds roughly 850,000 clones, approximately 96% found once. Naive-designated CD8 cells lacked CD45RO, were positively enriched for CCR7, and omitted terminally differentiated effector memory CD45RA+ cells. With V trimmed by 8 bases and J by 6 bases, 15 bases remained unmatched. CDR1 MNHEY and CDR2 SMNVEV come from the germline V gene (reference sequence). The CDR3 length is 15 residues. A remark on this clone: Its antigen is not identified.

Sequenced material: naive CD8+ T cells sorted from blood. The TCR comes from a man younger than 45 in good health. J is TRBJ2-7 and V is TRBV27; 8 bases are a match to TRBD1. CDR3 DNA sequence: TGTGCCAGCTCCCTTGGGACAGGACCCCGGGGCGAGCAGTACTTC. As protein: CASSLGTGPRGEQYF.